The 18 T cell receptor beta chains below all came from one sample that was sequenced in a study of blood T cell repertoires in COVID-19. Clones were sequenced by immunoSEQ multiplex PCR, and TCRdb holds only the in-frame ones, with some missing. The table lists approximately 350,000 clones, over 75% of them singletons. Sequenced: PBMCs or T cells enriched from blood (not recorded which). The receptors come from a man younger than 30 who had recovered from COVID-19.

CDR3 sequence: CASSPRAEAFF. Written as DNA, the CDR3 is TGTGCCAGCAGTCCTCGGGCTGAAGCTTTCTTT. This rearrangement joins TRBV12-3 or TRBV12-4 to TRBJ1-1; D ambiguous. V lost 5 bases and J 6 bases, leaving 7 bases between the germline ends. This CDR3 spans 11 amino acids.

This clone was recorded a few times. The V call is TRBV5-1, the J call TRBJ2-1, with D tentatively TRBD2 (6 bases). This CDR3 comprises 18 residues. The germline gives CDR1 SGHRS, CDR2 YFSETQ. V gave up 4 bases and J gave up 0 bases, with 20 bases separating them. The CDR3, as DNA: TGCGCCAGCAGCCCACACCCCTCTGGGGGGAGCTCCTACAATGAGCAGTTCTTC. It translates to CASSPHPSGGSSYNEQFF.

This chain connects TRBV19 to TRBJ2-2, with 10 bases aligning to TRBD1. The germline gives CDR1 LNHDA, CDR2 SQIVND (reference sequence). The CDR3 runs to 15 residues. V shed 3 bases and J 7 bases; nucleotides not matched to a gene: 5. CDR3 sequence: CASSMGTGVDGELFF. DNA of the CDR3: TGTGCCAGTAGTATGGGGACAGGGGTGGACGGGGAGCTGTTTTTT.

The chain is built from TRBV18 and TRBJ1-1; 9 nucleotides match TRBD1. Unmatched junction bases numbered 12, after V lost 2 bases and J lost 8 bases. From germline, CDR1 is KGHSH and CDR2 LQKENI. The length of the CDR3 is 16 residues. CDR3: CASSPIGQGIGSEAFF. CDR3 DNA: TGTGCCAGCTCACCAATAGGACAGGGGATTGGTTCAGAAGCTTTCTTT.

V usage is TRBV5-4 and J usage is TRBJ1-1; weak D call: TRBD1 (5 bases). CDR1 is SGHNT, CDR2 YYREEE, per germline (reference sequence). V gave up 0 bases and J gave up 0 bases, with 12 bases separating them. The CDR3 has 16 amino acids. CDR3: CASSLGIGAVNTEAFF. CDR3 DNA sequence: TGTGCCAGCAGCTTGGGTATTGGGGCAGTGAACACTGAAGCTTTCTTT.

The rearrangement uses TRBV7-3 and TRBJ2-1; TRBD2 matches at 8 bases. The length of the CDR3 is 14 residues. Trimming took 5 bases from V and 4 from J; bases not matched to a gene: 4. Per the germline V gene, CDR1 is SGHTA and CDR2 is FQGTGA. The CDR3 nucleotides are TGTGCCAGCAGCCACGGGGGGGCTTACAATGAGCAGTTCTTC. Its translation: CASSHGGAYNEQFF.

The rearrangement uses TRBV6-5 and TRBJ1-4; possible D gene TRBD1, 5 bases. Germline CDR1 MNHEY, CDR2 SVGAGI. The CDR3 has 13 residues. With 6 bases removed from V and 4 bases from J, the gap between germline ends came to 9 bases. The CDR3 nucleotides read TGTGCCAGCAGGGGACTTAGTAATGAAAAACTGTTTTTT. It specifies CASRGLSNEKLFF.

This sequence joins TRBV6-6 and TRBJ2-1, with 8 bases aligning to TRBD1. V gave up 4 bases and J gave up 4 bases; unmatched junction bases: 6. The CDR3 loop spans 15 amino acids. The germline gives CDR1 MNHNY, CDR2 SVGAGI (reference sequence). The CDR3 loop is CASSFRDRLYNEQFF. CDR3 DNA sequence: TGTGCCAGCAGTTTTCGGGACAGGCTTTACAATGAGCAGTTCTTC.

The rearrangement links TRBV13 to TRBJ2-1; D is ambiguous. Per germline, CDR1 PRHDT and CDR2 FYEKMQ (reference sequence). The germline V and J ends were trimmed by 0 bases and 5 bases, with 8 bases remaining between them. The CDR3 sequence is 14 residues long. The CDR3 DNA reads as TGTGCCAGCAGCTTAGGGGCGGCGGACAATGAGCAGTTCTTC. Protein product: CASSLGAADNEQFF.

V is TRBV7-3 and J is TRBJ2-7; 9 bases map to TRBD1. The CDR3 is 14 residues long. V lost 5 bases to trimming and J lost 5 bases; unmatched junction nucleotides: 7. Looked up from germline, CDR1 is SGHTA and CDR2 is FQGTGA. Written as DNA, the CDR3 is TGTGCCAGCAGCCCAAGGGGGGACAGGGACGAGCAGTACTTC. This codes for CASSPRGDRDEQYF.

The chain is built from TRBV4-2 and TRBJ2-5, with TRBD2 identical over 7 bases. Germline V gene data show CDR1 as LGHNA and CDR2 as YNFKEQ. Trimming removed 0 bases from V and 9 bases from J; junction bases left unmatched: 25. The length of the CDR3 is 20 residues. The CDR3 loop reads CASSQDLTARAGVKRMSQYF. CDR3 sequence (DNA): TGTGCCAGCAGCCAAGATCTGACAGCGAGGGCGGGAGTTAAGAGAATGTCCCAGTACTTC.

V and J are TRBV3-1 (or the pseudogene TRBV3-2) and TRBJ1-5, with TRBD1 matching 7 bases. The CDR3 sequence is 16 residues long. V lost 4 bases, J lost 1 base, and 7 bases stayed unmatched. CDR1 and CDR2 from the germline V gene are LGHDT and YNNKEL (reference sequence). The CDR3 nucleotides read TGTGCCAGCAGCCTTACAGGGGCTGGGAGCAATCAGCCCCAGCATTTT. It encodes CASSLTGAGSNQPQHF.

The chain has TRBV28 and TRBJ1-2; D is undetermined. This CDR3 has 13 residues. V gave up 4 bases and J gave up 2 bases, with 8 bases separating them. The germline CDR1 and CDR2 sequences are MDHEN and SYDVKM. The CDR3 loop reads CASSSGSNYGYTF. CDR3 in DNA: TGTGCCAGCAGTTCCGGGAGCAACTATGGCTACACCTTC.

This chain connects TRBV3-1 (or the pseudogene TRBV3-2) to TRBJ1-2; 9 bases map to TRBD1. The CDR3 length is 14 residues. Germline values: CDR1 LGHDT, CDR2 YNNKEL (reference sequence). V gave up 1 base and J gave up 4 bases; unmatched junction bases: 1. CDR3 protein: CASSQGTGAYGYTF. The CDR3, as DNA: TGTGCCAGCAGCCAAGGGACAGGGGCCTATGGCTACACCTTC.

This chain uses TRBV4-1 with TRBJ2-7, with D uncertain. Trimming shortened V by 4 bases and J by 2 bases, and 15 bases separated the two germline ends. The length of the CDR3 is 15 residues. CDR1 and CDR2 (germline): MGHRA, YSYEKL. As DNA, the CDR3 is TGCGCCAGCAGCCCAACCGACGGGTCCACCTACGAGCAGTACTTC. Translated: CASSPTDGSTYEQYF.

V usage is TRBV20-1 and J usage is TRBJ1-1, with unresolved D. Trimming shortened V by 3 bases and J by 1 base, and 6 bases separated the two germline ends. Germline V lookup: CDR1 DFQATT, CDR2 SNEGSKA (reference sequence). The CDR3 is 12 amino acids. CDR3 amino acids: CSASHGNTEAFF. CDR3 bases: TGCAGTGCTAGTCACGGGAACACTGAAGCTTTCTTT.

This chain joins TRBV29-1 and TRBJ2-2; 8 bases align to TRBD1. CDR1 is SQVTM, CDR2 ANQGSEA, per germline. This CDR3 is 11 amino acids long. The CDR3 protein is CATGDTGELFF. The CDR3 DNA is TGCGCGACAGGGGACACCGGGGAGCTGTTTTTT.

The gene calls are TRBV19 and TRBJ2-7, with TRBD2 matching over 8 bases. The V gene's germline CDR1 is LNHDA and CDR2 SQIVND (reference sequence). CDR3 length: 16 residues. The V segment lost 4 bases and the J segment 0 bases; nucleotides outside the gene matches: 8. CDR3 sequence reads: CASSTGLAGGSYEQYF. The CDR3 DNA reads as TGTGCCAGTAGTACGGGTCTTGCGGGAGGCTCCTACGAGCAGTACTTC.